This T cell receptor (beta chain) was recovered during a study of identical twins. TCRdb ran MiXCR on the 5' RACE reads and lists one entry per CDR3 protein. The sample has about 260,000 distinct CDR3 sequences, roughly 7% seen once. The CDR3 extends over 14 amino acids. Trimming took off 6 bases at V and 2 bases at J, with 11 bases between the two ends. Germline CDR1 and CDR2: KGHDR and SFDVKD. The study, taken as a whole, reports: With abundant cord blood beta clonotypes, insertions were fewer; memory repertoires showed no such pattern. Twins shared beta out-of-frame sequences in excess, but this excess was weaker.

A word on this clonotype: Its antigen is unknown.

These data are also associated with another study on yellow fever vaccine responses in identical twins.

The chain has TRBV24-1 and TRBJ2-3; tentatively, D is TRBD2 (7 bases). The clonotype was recovered from a woman aged 18-29 years in good health. Sample: memory (CD45RO+) T cells sorted from blood. CDR3 sequence: CATSRGAYTDTQYF. CDR3 bases: TGTGCCACCAGTCGGGGGGCTTACACAGATACGCAGTATTTT.